This TCR beta chain derives from a study of T cell responses to AZD1222 COVID-19 vaccine. Study details: Samples with a second dose at about 4 or about 12 weeks were pooled together. Study conclusions and caveats: Increased Spike-specific TCR breadth and depth were observed after two AZD1222 doses. Sampling that yielded the repertoires occurred only after the peak T cell response.

Clones were sequenced by immunoSEQ multiplex PCR, and TCRdb holds only the in-frame ones, with some missing. The table lists 100,000 to 150,000 clones, 75% to 90% of them singletons. V lost 2 bases and J lost 0, with 11 bases in between. Germline assignment: CDR1 KGHSH and CDR2 LQKENI. The CDR3 contains 16 residues. Concerning this clone: What it binds is not known.

The TCR sequence derives from an adult in good health. The sample was peripheral blood, taken on day 0 of AZD1222 vaccination. This sequence joins TRBV18 and TRBJ1-3, with D hard to call. The CDR3 is CASSPYDTSSGNTIYF. CDR3 nucleotide sequence: TGTGCCAGCTCACCATACGACACCAGCTCTGGAAACACCATATATTTT.